This TCR beta chain was documented in a study of cytomegalovirus exposure and HLA in healthy donors. The germline V gene has CDR1 MNHEY and CDR2 SMNVEV (reference sequence). With 1 base removed from V and 9 bases from J, the gap between germline ends came to 16 bases. The CDR3 length is 15 residues. In regard to this clone: Antigen specificity is unknown.

Findings and caveats of the study: Among TCR sequences, most were rare, though some public TCRs appeared in many donors. Previously analyzed data showed that most TCR beta V segments were productive at a frequency of about 87% or about 30%.

It was with 60 Vbeta and 13 Jbeta primers that the PCR ran. Only in-frame clones appear in the TCRdb table, and some are missing; sequencing was by immunoSEQ multiplex PCR. The profile covers approximately 170,000 clones, with over 80% appearing a single time and 1.2% taken by the ten largest. This sequence joins TRBV27 and TRBJ2-1; the D gene is possibly TRBD2 (6 bases). The receptor comes from a boy between 2 and 15 years old in good health and CMV-seronegative. Source material: PBMCs. In DNA form, the CDR3 reads TGTGCCAGCAGTTTATGGGGGGTGGGACTGGGTGAGCAGTTCTTC. Its translation is CASSLWGVGLGEQFF.